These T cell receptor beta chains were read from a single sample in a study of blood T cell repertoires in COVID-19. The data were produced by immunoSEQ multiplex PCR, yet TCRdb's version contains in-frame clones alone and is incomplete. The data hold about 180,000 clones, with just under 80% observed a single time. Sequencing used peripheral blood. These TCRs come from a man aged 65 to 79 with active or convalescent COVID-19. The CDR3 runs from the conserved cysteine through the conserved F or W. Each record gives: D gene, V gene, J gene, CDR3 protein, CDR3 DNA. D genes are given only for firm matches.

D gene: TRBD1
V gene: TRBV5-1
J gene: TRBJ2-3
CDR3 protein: CASRPGQSTDTQYF
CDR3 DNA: TGCGCCAGCCGTCCGGGACAGAGCACAGATACGCAGTATTTT

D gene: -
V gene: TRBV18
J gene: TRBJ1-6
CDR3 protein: CASSPTGPDNSPLHF
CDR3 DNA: TGTGCCAGCTCACCAACAGGGCCCGATAATTCACCCCTCCACTTT

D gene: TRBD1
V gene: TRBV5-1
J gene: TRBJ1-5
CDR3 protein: CASKIGTGANQPQHF
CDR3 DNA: TGCGCCAGCAAAATAGGGACAGGGGCAAATCAGCCCCAGCATTTT

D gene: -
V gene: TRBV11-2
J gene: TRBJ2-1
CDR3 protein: CASSLVYSAKGDEQFF
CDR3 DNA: TGTGCCAGCAGCTTAGTCTATAGCGCCAAAGGTGATGAGCAGTTCTTC

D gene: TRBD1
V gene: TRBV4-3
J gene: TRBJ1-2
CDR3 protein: CASSQDIRDRSYGYTF
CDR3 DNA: TGCGCCAGCAGCCAAGATATCCGGGACAGGAGCTATGGCTACACCTTC

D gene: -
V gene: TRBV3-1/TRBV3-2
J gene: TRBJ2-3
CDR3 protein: CASSPSARSSTDTQYF
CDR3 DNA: TGTGCCAGCAGCCCTTCCGCGCGGAGTAGCACAGATACGCAGTATTTT

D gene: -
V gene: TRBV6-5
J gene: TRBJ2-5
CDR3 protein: CASSRSSGNQETQYF
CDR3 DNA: TGTGCCAGCAGCCGCAGTTCAGGGAACCAAGAGACCCAGTACTTC

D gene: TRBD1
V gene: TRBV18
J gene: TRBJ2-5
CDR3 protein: CASSPGQGIIQETQYF
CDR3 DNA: TGTGCCAGCTCACCTGGACAGGGGATAATCCAAGAGACCCAGTACTTC

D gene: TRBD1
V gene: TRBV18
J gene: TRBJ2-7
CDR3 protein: CASSPRDSFSYEQYF
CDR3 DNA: TGTGCCAGCTCACCACGGGACAGTTTCTCCTACGAGCAGTACTTC

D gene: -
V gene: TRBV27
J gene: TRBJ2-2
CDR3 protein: CASSLRNTGELFF
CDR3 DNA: TGTGCCAGCAGTTTACGGAACACCGGGGAGCTGTTTTTT

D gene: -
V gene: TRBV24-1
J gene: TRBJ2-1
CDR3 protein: CATSEPENNEQFF
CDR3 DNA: TGTGCCACCAGTGAACCCGAGAACAATGAGCAGTTCTTC